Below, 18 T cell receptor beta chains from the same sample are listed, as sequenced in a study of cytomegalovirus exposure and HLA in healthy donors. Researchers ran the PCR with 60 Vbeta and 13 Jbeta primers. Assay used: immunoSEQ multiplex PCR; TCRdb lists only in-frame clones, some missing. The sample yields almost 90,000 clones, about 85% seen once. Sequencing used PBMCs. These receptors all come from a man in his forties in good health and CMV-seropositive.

In DNA form, the CDR3 reads TGTGCCAGCAGCTTAGGTGGGACAGGGGGCTATGGCTACACCTTC. It yields the protein CASSLGGTGGYGYTF. The chain couples TRBV7-6 to TRBJ1-2; 11 bases are shared with TRBD1. V lost 1 base and J lost 4; bases outside the gene matches: 2. Germline CDR1 and CDR2: SGHVS and FNYEAQ. The CDR3 contains 15 residues.

In DNA, the CDR3 is TGTGCCAGCAGCTGGGGTAGCGGGGGGGCAAAGAATGAGCAGTTCTTC. The encoded protein is CASSWGSGGAKNEQFF. The chain couples TRBV5-5 to TRBJ2-1, with 11 bases that match TRBD2. V lost 3 bases to trimming and J lost 7 bases; unmatched junction nucleotides: 9. The CDR3 is 16 amino acids. Germline V gives CDR1 SGHKS, CDR2 YYEKEE (reference sequence).

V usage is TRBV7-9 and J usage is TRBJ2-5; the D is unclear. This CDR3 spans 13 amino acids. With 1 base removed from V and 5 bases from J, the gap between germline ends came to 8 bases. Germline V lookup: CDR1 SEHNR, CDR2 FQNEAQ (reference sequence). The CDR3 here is CASSLGADETQYF. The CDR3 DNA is TGTGCCAGCAGCTTAGGGGCAGATGAGACCCAGTACTTC.

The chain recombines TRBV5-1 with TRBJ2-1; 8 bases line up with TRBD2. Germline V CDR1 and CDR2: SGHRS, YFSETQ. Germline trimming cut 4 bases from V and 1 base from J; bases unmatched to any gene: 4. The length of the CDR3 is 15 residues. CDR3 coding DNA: TGCGCCAGCAGCCGAGCGGGAGTTTCCTACAATGAGCAGTTCTTC. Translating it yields CASSRAGVSYNEQFF.

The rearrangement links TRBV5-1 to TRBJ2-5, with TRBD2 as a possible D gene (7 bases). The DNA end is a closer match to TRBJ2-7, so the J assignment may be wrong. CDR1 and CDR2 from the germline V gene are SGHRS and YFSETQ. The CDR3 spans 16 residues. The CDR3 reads CASSGGPSGESYEQYF. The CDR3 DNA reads TGCGCCAGCAGCGGGGGCCCTAGCGGAGAATCCTACGAGCAGTACTTC.

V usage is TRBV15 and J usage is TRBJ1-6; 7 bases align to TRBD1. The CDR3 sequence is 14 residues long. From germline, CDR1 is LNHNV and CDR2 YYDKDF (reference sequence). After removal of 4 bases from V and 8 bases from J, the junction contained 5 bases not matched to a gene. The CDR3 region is CATSKQGPYSPLHF. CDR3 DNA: TGTGCCACCAGCAAACAGGGGCCTTATTCACCCCTCCACTTT.

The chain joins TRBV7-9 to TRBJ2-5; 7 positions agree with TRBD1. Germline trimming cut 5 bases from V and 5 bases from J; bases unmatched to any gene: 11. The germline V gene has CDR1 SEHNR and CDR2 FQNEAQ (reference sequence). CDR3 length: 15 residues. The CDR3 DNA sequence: TGTGCCAGCAGCATCCTACAGGGGTCGGGGGAGACCCAGTACTTC. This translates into CASSILQGSGETQYF.

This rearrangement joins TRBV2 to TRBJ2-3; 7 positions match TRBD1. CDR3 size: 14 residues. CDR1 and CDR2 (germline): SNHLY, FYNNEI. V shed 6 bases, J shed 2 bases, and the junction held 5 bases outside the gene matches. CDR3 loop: CASRPGTVTDTQYF. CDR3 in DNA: TGTGCCAGCAGGCCCGGGACAGTCACAGATACGCAGTATTTT.

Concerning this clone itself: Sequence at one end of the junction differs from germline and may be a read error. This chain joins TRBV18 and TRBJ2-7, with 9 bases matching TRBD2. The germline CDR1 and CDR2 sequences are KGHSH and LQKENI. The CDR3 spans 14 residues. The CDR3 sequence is CASSPRASGVEHRF. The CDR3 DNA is TGTGCCAGCTCACCACGTGCTAGCGGGGTAGAACATCGCTTC.

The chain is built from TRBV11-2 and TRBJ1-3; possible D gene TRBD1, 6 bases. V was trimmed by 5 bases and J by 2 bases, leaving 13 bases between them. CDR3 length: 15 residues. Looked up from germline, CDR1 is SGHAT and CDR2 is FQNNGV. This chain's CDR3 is CASSPPGAAGNTIYF. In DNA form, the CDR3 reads TGTGCCAGCAGCCCCCCAGGGGCGGCTGGAAACACCATATATTTT.

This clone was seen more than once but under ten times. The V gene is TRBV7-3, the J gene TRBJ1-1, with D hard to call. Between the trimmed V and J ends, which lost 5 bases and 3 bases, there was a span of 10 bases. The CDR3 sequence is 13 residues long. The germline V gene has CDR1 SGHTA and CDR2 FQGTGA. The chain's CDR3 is CASSLSIDTEAFF. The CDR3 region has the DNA TGTGCCAGCAGCCTAAGTATAGACACTGAAGCTTTCTTT.

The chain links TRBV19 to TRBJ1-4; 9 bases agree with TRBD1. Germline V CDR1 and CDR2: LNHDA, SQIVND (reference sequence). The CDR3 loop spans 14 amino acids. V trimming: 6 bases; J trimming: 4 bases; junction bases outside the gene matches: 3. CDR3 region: CASRKGQGNEKLFF. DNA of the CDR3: TGTGCCAGTAGGAAGGGACAGGGTAATGAAAAACTGTTTTTT.

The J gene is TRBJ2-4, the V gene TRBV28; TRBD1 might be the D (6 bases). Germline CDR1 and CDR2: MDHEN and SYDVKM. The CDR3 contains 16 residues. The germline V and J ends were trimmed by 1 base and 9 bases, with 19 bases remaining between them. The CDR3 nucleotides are TGTGCCAGCAGTTTATCGGACGGACTCCAGGGGCGCATTCAGTACTTC. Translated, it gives CASSLSDGLQGRIQYF.

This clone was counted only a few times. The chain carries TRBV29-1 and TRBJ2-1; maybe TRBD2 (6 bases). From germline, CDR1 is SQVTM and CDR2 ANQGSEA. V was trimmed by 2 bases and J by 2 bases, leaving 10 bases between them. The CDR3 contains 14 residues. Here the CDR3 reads CSVEWREAYNEQFF. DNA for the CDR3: TGCAGCGTTGAATGGCGGGAAGCCTACAATGAGCAGTTCTTC.

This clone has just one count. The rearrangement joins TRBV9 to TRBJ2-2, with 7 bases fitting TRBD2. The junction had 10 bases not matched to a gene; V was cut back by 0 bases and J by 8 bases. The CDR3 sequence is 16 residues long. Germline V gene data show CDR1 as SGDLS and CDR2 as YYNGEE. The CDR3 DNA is TGTGCCAGCAGCGTAGTAGCGGGCAAACCCGCAGGGGAGCTGTTTTTT. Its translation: CASSVVAGKPAGELFF.

The CDR3 nucleotides are TGTGCCAGCAGCACGGACAGGGACACTGAAGCTTTCTTT. It specifies CASSTDRDTEAFF. The V call is TRBV7-3, the J call TRBJ1-1, with TRBD1 identical over 8 bases. Germline V gene data show CDR1 as SGHTA and CDR2 as FQGTGA. The V gene end was trimmed by 5 bases and the J gene end by 3 bases; junction bases not matched to a gene: 2. This CDR3 contains 13 residues.

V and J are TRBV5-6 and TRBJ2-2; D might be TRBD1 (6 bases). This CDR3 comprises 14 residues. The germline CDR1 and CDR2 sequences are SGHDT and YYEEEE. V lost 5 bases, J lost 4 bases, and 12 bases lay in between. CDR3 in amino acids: CASRLEGGTGELFF. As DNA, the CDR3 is TGTGCCAGCAGGTTAGAAGGGGGCACCGGGGAGCTGTTTTTT.

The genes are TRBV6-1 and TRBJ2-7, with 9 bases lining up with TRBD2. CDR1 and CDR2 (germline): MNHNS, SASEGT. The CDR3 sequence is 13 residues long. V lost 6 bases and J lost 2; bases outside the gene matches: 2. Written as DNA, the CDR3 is TGTGCCAGCAGGACTAGCGGACCCTACGAGCAGTACTTC. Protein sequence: CASRTSGPYEQYF.